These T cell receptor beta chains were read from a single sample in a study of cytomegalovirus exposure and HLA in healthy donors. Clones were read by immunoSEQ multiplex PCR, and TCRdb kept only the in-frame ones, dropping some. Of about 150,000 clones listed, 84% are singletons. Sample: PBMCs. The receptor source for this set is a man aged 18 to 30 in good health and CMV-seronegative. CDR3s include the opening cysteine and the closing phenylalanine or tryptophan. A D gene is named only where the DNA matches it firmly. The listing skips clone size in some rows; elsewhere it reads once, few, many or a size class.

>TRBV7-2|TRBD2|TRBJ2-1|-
CASSVAGASYNEQFF
TGTGCCAGCAGCGTGGCGGGAGCCTCCTACAATGAGCAGTTCTTC
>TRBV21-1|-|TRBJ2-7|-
CASSNKKVPGPSSYEQYF
TGTGCCAGCAGCAACAAAAAAGTTCCAGGCCCCAGCTCCTACGAGCAGTACTTC
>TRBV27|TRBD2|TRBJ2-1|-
CASRHPGLADYNEQFF
TGTGCCAGCAGGCACCCGGGACTAGCGGACTACAATGAGCAGTTCTTC
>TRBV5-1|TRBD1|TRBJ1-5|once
CASSVGDRANQPQHF
TGCGCCAGCAGCGTTGGGGACAGGGCTAATCAGCCCCAGCATTTT
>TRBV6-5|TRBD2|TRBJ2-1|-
CASSSQREYYNEQFF
TGTGCCAGCAGTAGTCAGCGGGAATACTACAATGAGCAGTTCTTC
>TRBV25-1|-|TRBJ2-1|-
CASSESGTYNEQFF
TGTGCCAGCAGTGAATCCGGGACATACAATGAGCAGTTCTTC
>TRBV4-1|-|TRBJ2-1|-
CASSQAAGTLSYNEQFF
TGCGCCAGCAGCCAAGCCGCAGGGACTCTTTCCTACAATGAGCAGTTCTTC
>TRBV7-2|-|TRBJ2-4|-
CASSLGLIQYF
TGTGCCAGCAGCTTGGGCCTTATTCAGTACTTC
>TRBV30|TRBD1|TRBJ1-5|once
CAWSVGTGAQPQHF
TGTGCCTGGAGTGTGGGGACAGGGGCCCAGCCCCAGCATTTT
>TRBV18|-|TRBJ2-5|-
CASSPPDSYF
TGTGCCAGCTCACCACCGGACAGCTACTTC
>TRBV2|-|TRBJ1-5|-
CASKEGTNQPQHF
TGTGCCAGCAAAGAGGGGACAAATCAGCCCCAGCATTTT
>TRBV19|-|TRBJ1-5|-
CASSITVLSNQPQHF
TGTGCCAGTAGTATCACAGTTCTTAGCAATCAGCCCCAGCATTTT
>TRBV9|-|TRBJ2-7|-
CASSPHKVGTSGYEQYF
TGTGCCAGCAGCCCCCACAAGGTCGGGACTTCGGGCTACGAGCAGTACTTC
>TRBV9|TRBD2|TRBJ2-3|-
CASSVTGGGALDTQYF
TGTGCCAGCAGCGTAACTGGCGGGGGGGCCCTGGATACGCAGTATTTT
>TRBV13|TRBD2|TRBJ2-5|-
CASSFSGGPQETQYF
TGTGCCAGCAGCTTCAGCGGGGGGCCCCAAGAGACCCAGTACTTC
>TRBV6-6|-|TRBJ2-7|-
CASSYWDTAYEQYF
TGTGCCAGCAGTTACTGGGACACCGCCTACGAGCAGTACTTC
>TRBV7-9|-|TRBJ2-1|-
CASSRNRGGADEQFF
TGTGCCAGCAGCAGAAACAGGGGAGGTGCAGATGAGCAGTTCTTC
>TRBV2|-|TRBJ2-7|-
CASSPSGTSQGEQYF
TGTGCCAGCAGCCCCTCGGGTACCTCGCAGGGCGAGCAGTACTTC
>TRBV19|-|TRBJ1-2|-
CATHGSYGYTF
TGTGCCACCCACGGGTCCTATGGCTACACCTTC
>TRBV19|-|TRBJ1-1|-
CASSPHTGEAFF
TGTGCCAGTAGTCCTCATACAGGTGAAGCTTTCTTT
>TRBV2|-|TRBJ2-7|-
CASTEYSYYEQYF
TGTGCCAGCACAGAGTACAGTTACTACGAGCAGTACTTC
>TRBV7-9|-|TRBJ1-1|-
CSSSLNPSFAFF
TGTTCCAGCAGCTTAAATCCTTCCTTTGCTTTCTTT
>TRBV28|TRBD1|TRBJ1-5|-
CASSPDRGNQPQHF
TGTGCCAGCAGCCCCGACAGGGGTAATCAGCCCCAGCATTTT
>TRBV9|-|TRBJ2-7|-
CASSVEAGSSYEQYF
TGTGCCAGCAGCGTAGAGGCGGGGAGCTCCTACGAGCAGTACTTC
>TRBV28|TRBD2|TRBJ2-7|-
CASSISGTSGYEQYF
TGTGCCAGCAGTATTTCCGGGACTAGCGGCTACGAGCAGTACTTC
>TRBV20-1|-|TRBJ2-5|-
CSAAEETQYF
TGCAGTGCCGCAGAAGAGACCCAGTACTTC
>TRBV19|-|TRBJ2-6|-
CASTLNVLTF
TGTGCCAGTACCCTTAACGTCCTGACTTTC
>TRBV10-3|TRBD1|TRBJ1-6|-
CAISGPDRGHYNSPLHF
TGTGCCATCAGTGGCCCGGACAGGGGGCACTATAATTCACCCCTCCACTTT
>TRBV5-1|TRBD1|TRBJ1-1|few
CASSSTGLNTEAFF
TGCGCCAGCAGCTCGACAGGGTTGAACACTGAAGCTTTCTTT
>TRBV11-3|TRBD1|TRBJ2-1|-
CASSLPGQGFDEQFF
TGTGCCAGCAGCTTACCGGGACAGGGGTTCGATGAGCAGTTCTTC
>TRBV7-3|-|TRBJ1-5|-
CASSLSGGNQPQHF
TGTGCCAGCAGCTTGTCGGGGGGCAATCAGCCCCAGCATTTT
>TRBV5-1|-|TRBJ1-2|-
CASSLVATGNNGYTF
TGCGCCAGCAGCTTGGTTGCAACAGGGAATAATGGCTACACCTTC
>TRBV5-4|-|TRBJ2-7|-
CASRGGGEGGNYEQYF
TGTGCCAGCCGAGGGGGAGGAGAGGGAGGGAATTACGAGCAGTACTTC
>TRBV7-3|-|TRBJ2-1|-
CASSLIPGYNEQFF
TGTGCCAGCAGCTTAATTCCAGGTTACAATGAGCAGTTCTTC
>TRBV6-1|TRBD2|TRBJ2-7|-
CASTERLAGYEQYF
TGTGCCAGCACCGAACGCCTAGCGGGTTACGAGCAGTACTTC
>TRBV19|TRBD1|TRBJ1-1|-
CASSLQGARTEAFF
TGTGCCAGTAGTTTACAGGGGGCTAGGACTGAAGCTTTCTTT
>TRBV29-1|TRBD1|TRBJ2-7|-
CSGGQAHEQYF
TGCAGCGGAGGACAGGCCCACGAGCAGTACTTC
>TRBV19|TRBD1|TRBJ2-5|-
CASRLTGGLETQYF
TGTGCCAGTAGGCTAACAGGGGGCTTGGAGACCCAGTACTTC
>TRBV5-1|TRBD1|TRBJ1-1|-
CASSGQGHGEAEAFF
TGCGCCAGCAGCGGACAGGGGCACGGGGAGGCTGAAGCTTTCTTT
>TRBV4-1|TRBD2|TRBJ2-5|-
CASSLRAGTSLETQYF
TGCGCCAGCAGCCTCAGGGCCGGGACTAGCTTGGAGACCCAGTACTTC
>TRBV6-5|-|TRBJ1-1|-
CASTPTRRGTEAFF
TGTGCCAGCACCCCGACCCGAAGGGGCACTGAAGCTTTCTTT
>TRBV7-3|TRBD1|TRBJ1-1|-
CASSSGQGTEAFF
TGTGCCAGCAGCTCAGGACAGGGCACTGAAGCTTTCTTT
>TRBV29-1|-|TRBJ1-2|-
CSATEPNYGYTF
TGCAGCGCTACAGAACCTAACTATGGCTACACCTTC
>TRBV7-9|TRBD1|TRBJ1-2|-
CASSSDRGQGGYTF
TGTGCCAGCAGCTCGGACAGGGGGCAGGGGGGCTACACCTTC
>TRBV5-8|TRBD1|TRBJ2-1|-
CASSLGQWITSSYNEQFF
TGTGCCAGCAGCCTGGGACAGTGGATCACAAGCTCCTACAATGAGCAGTTCTTC
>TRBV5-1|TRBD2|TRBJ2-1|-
CASSLVPSGSGWDNEQFF
TGCGCCAGCAGCTTGGTTCCTAGCGGGAGTGGTTGGGACAATGAGCAGTTCTTC
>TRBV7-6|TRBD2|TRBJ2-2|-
CASSNRLAGEDAGELFF
TGTGCCAGCAGCAACAGACTAGCGGGGGAGGATGCCGGGGAGCTGTTTTTT
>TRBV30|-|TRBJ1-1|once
CAWSGGHQNTEAFF
TGTGCCTGGAGTGGGGGCCATCAGAACACTGAAGCTTTCTTT
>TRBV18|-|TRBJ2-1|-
CASSPDWSYNEQFF
TGTGCCAGCTCACCAGACTGGTCATACAATGAGCAGTTCTTC
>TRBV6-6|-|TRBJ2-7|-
CASSYKPPGLQVQQYF
TGTGCCAGCAGTTACAAACCACCGGGACTGCAAGTACAGCAGTACTTC
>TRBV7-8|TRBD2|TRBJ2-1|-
CASSLGWLAGGDEQFF
TGTGCCAGCAGCTTAGGCTGGCTAGCGGGAGGGGATGAGCAGTTCTTC
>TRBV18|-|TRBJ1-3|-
CASSPVPAHVGLTGNTIYF
TGTGCCAGCTCACCAGTGCCAGCCCATGTTGGGCTCACTGGAAACACCATATATTTT
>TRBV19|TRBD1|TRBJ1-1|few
CASSIEGTGGVMNTEAFF
TGTGCCAGTAGTATAGAGGGGACAGGGGGAGTTATGAACACTGAAGCTTTCTTT
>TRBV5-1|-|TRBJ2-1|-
CASSLVQITPGEQFF
TGCGCCAGCAGCTTGGTTCAGATTACCCCGGGTGAGCAGTTCTTC
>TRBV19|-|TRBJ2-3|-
CASSIRTLRTDTQYF
TGTGCCAGTAGTATTCGGACTTTACGCACAGATACGCAGTATTTT
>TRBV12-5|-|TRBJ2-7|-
CASGKTSAYEQYF
TGTGCTAGTGGCAAGACATCAGCCTACGAGCAGTACTTC